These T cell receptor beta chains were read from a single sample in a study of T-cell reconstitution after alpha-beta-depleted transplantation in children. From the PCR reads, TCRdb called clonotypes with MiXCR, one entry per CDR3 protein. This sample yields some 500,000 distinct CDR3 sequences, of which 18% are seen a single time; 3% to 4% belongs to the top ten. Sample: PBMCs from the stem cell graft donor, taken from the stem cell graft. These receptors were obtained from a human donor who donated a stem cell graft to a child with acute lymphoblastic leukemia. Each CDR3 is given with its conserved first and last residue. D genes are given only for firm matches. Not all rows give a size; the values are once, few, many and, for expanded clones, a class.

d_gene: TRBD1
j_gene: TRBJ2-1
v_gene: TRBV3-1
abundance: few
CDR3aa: CASSQTVVGQGGPSYNEQFF
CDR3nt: TGTGCCAGCAGCCAAACCGTCGTGGGACAGGGGGGCCCTTCCTACAATGAGCAGTTCTTC

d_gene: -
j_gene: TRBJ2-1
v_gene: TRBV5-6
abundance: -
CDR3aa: CASSSDWGPYNEQFF
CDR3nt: TGTGCCAGCAGTTCGGACTGGGGCCCCTACAATGAGCAGTTCTTC

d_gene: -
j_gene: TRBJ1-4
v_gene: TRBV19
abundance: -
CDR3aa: CASSMGQGGEKLFF
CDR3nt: TGTGCCAGTAGTATGGGGCAGGGCGGCGAAAAACTGTTTTTT

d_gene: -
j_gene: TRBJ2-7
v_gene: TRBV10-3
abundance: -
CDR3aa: CAISESRIGISEQYF
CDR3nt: TGTGCCATCAGTGAGTCAAGGATAGGGATTAGCGAGCAGTACTTC

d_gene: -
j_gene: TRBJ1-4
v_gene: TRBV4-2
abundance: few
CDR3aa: CASSLFTAEGSEKLFF
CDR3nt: TGTGCCAGCAGCCTCTTTACGGCAGAGGGCTCTGAAAAACTGTTTTTT

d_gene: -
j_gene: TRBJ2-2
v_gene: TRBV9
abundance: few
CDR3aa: CASSPRGGLRDAGELFF
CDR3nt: TGTGCCAGCAGCCCGAGAGGGGGACTGCGAGACGCCGGGGAGCTGTTTTTT

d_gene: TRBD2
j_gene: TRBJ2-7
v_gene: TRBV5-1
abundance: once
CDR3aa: CASSRGGEDEQYF
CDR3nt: TGCGCCAGTAGTAGGGGAGGGGAGGACGAGCAGTACTTC

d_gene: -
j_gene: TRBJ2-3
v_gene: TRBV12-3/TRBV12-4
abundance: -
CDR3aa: CASSFPMGRVLLTDTQYF
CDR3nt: TGTGCCAGCAGTTTCCCGATGGGCAGGGTCCTCCTAACAGATACGCAGTATTTT

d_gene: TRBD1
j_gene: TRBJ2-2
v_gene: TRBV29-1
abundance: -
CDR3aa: CSASDGQAGELFF
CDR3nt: TGCAGCGCTTCCGACGGACAGGCCGGGGAGCTGTTTTTT

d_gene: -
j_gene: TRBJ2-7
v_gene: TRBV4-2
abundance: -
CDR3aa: CASSQDRGASSYEQYF
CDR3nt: TGTGCCAGCAGCCAAGATCGGGGCGCATCGTCCTACGAGCAGTACTTC

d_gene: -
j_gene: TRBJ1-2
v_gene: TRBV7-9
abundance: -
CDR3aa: CASSSISDGNYGYTF
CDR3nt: TGTGCCAGCAGCTCGATCTCGGACGGGAACTATGGCTACACCTTC

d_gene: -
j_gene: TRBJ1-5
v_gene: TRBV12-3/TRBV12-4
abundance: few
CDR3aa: CASTIRYSNQPQHF
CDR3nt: TGTGCCAGCACTATTAGATATAGCAATCAGCCCCAGCATTTT

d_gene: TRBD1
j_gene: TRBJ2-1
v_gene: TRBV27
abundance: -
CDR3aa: CASSSGQGAPYNEQFF
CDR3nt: TGTGCCAGCAGTTCGGGACAGGGGGCGCCCTACAATGAGCAGTTCTTC

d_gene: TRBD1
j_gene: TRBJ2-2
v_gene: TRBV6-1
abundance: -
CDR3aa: CASSELAGTGRTGELFF
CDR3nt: TGTGCCAGCAGTGAATTGGCCGGGACAGGGAGGACCGGGGAGCTGTTTTTT

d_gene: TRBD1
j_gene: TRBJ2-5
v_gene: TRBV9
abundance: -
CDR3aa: CASGQGASQETQYF
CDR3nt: TGTGCCAGCGGCCAGGGGGCCTCCCAAGAGACCCAGTACTTC

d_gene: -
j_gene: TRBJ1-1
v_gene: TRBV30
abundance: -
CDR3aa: CAWSRGLAEAFF
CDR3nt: TGTGCCTGGAGTCGGGGGTTGGCTGAAGCTTTCTTT

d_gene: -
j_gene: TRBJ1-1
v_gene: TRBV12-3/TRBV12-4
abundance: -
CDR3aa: CASSLISTEAFF
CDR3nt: TGTGCCAGCAGTTTGATATCCACTGAAGCTTTCTTT

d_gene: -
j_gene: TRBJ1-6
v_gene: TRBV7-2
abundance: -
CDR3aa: CASSRRNSPLHF
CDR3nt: TGTGCCAGCAGTCGTAGAAATTCACCCCTCCACTTT

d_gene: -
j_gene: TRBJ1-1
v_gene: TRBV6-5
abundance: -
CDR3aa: CASSYSAANTEAFF
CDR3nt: TGTGCCAGCAGTTACTCTGCAGCGAACACTGAAGCTTTCTTT

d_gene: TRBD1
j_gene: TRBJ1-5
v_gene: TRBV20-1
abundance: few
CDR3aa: CSAGRTGGNQPQHF
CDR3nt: TGCAGTGCTGGACGGACAGGGGGCAATCAGCCCCAGCATTTT

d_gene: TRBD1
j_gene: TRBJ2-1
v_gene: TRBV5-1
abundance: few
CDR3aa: CASRSGQSYNEQFF
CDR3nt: TGCGCCAGCAGGTCGGGACAGAGCTACAATGAGCAGTTCTTC

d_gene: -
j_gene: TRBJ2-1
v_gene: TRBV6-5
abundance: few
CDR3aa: CASSYSGVLQFF
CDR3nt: TGTGCCAGCAGTTACTCGGGGGTCCTCCAGTTCTTC

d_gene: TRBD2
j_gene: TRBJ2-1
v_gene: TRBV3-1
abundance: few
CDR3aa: CASRSRLAGAYNEQFF
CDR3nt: TGTGCCAGCAGGTCTAGACTAGCGGGAGCCTACAATGAGCAGTTCTTC

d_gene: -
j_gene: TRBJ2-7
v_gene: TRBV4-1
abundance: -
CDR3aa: CASSPLADSSYEQYF
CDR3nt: TGCGCCAGCAGCCCCCTGGCGGACAGCTCCTACGAGCAGTACTTC

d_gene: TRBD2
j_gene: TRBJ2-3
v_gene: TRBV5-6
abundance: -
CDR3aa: CASRGGSLNTDTQYF
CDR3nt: TGTGCCAGCCGCGGCGGGAGCTTGAACACAGATACGCAGTATTTT

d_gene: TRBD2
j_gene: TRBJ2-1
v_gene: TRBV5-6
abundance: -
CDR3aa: CASSLASGRVNNEQFF
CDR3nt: TGTGCCAGCAGCTTGGCTAGCGGGAGGGTTAACAATGAGCAGTTCTTC

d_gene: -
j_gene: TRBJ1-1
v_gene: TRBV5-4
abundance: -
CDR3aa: CASSLGPGEAFF
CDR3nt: TGTGCCAGCAGCTTGGGACCGGGCGAAGCTTTCTTT

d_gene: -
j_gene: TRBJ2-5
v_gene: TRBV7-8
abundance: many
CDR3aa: CASSPLQVAEWAQETQYF
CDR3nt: TGTGCCAGCAGCCCCCTCCAAGTCGCGGAGTGGGCCCAAGAGACCCAGTACTTC

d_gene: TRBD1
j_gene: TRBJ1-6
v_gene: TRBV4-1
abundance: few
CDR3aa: CASSQAQGGTYNSPLHF
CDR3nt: TGCGCCAGCAGCCAGGCACAGGGGGGGACCTATAATTCACCCCTCCACTTT

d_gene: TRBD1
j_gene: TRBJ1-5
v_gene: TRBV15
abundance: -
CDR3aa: CATSRDGEGALDQPQHF
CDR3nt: TGTGCCACCAGCAGAGATGGGGAGGGGGCGTTGGATCAGCCCCAGCATTTT

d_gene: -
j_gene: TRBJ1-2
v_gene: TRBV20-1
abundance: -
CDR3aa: CSAVTVPPNYGYTF
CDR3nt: TGCAGTGCCGTGACAGTTCCGCCTAACTATGGCTACACCTTC

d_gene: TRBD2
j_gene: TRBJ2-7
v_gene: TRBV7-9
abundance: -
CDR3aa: CASSFDLAGGPPYEQYF
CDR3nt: TGTGCCAGCAGCTTCGATTTAGCGGGAGGCCCACCCTACGAGCAGTACTTC

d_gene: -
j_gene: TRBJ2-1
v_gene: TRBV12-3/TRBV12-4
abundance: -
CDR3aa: CASSLWAGGGEQFF
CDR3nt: TGTGCCAGCAGTTTATGGGCCGGAGGCGGCGAGCAGTTCTTC

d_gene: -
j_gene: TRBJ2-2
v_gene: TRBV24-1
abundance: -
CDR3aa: CATSTGTGFTGELFF
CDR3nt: TGTGCCACTAGCACCGGGACCGGTTTCACCGGGGAGCTGTTTTTT

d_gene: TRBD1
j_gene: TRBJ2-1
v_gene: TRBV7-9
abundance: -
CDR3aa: CASSPEGTGVYNEQFF
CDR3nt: TGTGCCAGCAGCCCCGAGGGGACAGGGGTCTACAATGAGCAGTTCTTC

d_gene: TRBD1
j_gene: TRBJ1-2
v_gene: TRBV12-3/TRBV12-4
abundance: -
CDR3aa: CASSERGGSYVYTF
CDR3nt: TGTGCCAGCAGCGAGAGAGGGGGCAGCTATGTCTACACCTTC

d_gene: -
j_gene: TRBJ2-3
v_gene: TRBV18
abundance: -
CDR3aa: CASSPPVFADTQYF
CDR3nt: TGTGCCAGCTCACCACCTGTGTTTGCAGATACGCAGTATTTT

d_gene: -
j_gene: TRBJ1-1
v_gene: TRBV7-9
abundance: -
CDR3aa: CASSLGARVFTEAFF
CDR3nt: TGTGCCAGCAGCTTAGGAGCCAGGGTGTTTACTGAAGCTTTCTTT

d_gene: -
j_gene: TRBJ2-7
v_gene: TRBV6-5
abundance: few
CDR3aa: CASSYMRDVSYEQYF
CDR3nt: TGTGCCAGCAGTTATATGAGGGATGTTAGCTACGAGCAGTACTTC

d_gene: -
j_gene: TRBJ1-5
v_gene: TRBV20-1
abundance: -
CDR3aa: CSASRTGSNQPQHF
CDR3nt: TGCAGTGCTAGCCGTACTGGCAGCAATCAGCCCCAGCATTTT

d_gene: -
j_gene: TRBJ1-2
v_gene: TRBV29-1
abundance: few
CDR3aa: CSVDREGQYGYTF
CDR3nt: TGCAGCGTAGACAGAGAGGGGCAATATGGCTACACCTTC

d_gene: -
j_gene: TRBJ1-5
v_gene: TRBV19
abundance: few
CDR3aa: CASSIMGSNQPQHF
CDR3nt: TGTGCCAGTAGTATAATGGGAAGCAATCAGCCCCAGCATTTT

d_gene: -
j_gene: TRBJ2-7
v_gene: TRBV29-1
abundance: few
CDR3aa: CSVVKGPMRNEQYF
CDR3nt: TGCAGCGTTGTAAAGGGACCGATGCGGAACGAGCAGTACTTC

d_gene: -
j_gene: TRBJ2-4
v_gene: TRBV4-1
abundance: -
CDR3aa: CASSQVHGPLAKNIQYF
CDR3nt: TGCGCCAGCAGCCAAGTTCATGGTCCACTAGCCAAAAACATTCAGTACTTC

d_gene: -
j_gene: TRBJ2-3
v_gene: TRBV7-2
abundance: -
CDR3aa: CASSLGGPYRTDTQYF
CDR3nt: TGTGCCAGCAGCTTAGGGGGCCCCTACCGCACAGATACGCAGTATTTT

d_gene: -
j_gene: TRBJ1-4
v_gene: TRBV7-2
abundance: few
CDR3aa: CASSGARSGEKLFF
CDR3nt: TGTGCCAGCAGCGGGGCCCGAAGTGGTGAAAAACTGTTTTTT

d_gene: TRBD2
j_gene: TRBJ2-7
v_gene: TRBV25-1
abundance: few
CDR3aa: CASSPGRLAGGGEQYF
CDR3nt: TGTGCCAGCAGCCCCGGGCGACTAGCGGGAGGAGGGGAGCAGTACTTC

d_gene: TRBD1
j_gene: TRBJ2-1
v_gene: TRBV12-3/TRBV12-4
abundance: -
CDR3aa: CASSRDSGLTHHF
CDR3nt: TGTGCCAGCAGCAGGGACAGCGGACTCACACACCACTTC

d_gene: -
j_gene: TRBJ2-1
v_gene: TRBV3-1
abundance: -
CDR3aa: CASSPPGSNEQFF
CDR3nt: TGTGCCAGCAGCCCCCCCGGCTCCAATGAGCAGTTCTTC

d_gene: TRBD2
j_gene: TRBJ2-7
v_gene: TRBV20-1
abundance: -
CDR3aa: CSARDLGASGRSLYEQYF
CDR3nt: TGCAGTGCTAGAGATCTCGGGGCTAGCGGGAGGTCCTTGTACGAGCAGTACTTC

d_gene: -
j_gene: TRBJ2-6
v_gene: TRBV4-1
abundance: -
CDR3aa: CASSQDHSSGANVLTF
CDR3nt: TGCGCCAGCAGCCAAGATCACAGCTCTGGGGCCAACGTCCTGACTTTC

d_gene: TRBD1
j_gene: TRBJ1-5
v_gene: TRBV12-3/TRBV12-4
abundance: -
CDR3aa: CASRPTGSNQPQHF
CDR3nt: TGTGCCAGCAGACCGACAGGGAGCAATCAGCCCCAGCATTTT

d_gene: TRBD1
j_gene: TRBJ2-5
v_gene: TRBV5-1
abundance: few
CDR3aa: CASSLMGQGAETQYF
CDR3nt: TGCGCCAGCAGCTTGATGGGACAGGGGGCAGAGACCCAGTACTTC

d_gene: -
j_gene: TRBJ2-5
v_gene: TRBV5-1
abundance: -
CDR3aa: CASSGDMEETQYF
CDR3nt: TGCGCCAGCAGCGGGGACATGGAAGAGACCCAGTACTTC

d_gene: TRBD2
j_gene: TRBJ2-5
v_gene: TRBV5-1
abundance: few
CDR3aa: CASTSWDRLAGSGTQYF
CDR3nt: TGCGCCAGCACTTCCTGGGACCGTCTAGCGGGCTCGGGGACCCAGTACTTC

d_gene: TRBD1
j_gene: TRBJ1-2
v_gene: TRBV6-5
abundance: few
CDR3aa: CASSYSDRLFF
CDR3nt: TGTGCCAGCAGTTACTCGGACAGGCTTTTCTTC

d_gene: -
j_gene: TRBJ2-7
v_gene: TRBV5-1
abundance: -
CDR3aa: CASSLQDYEQYF
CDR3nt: TGCGCCAGCAGCTTACAAGACTACGAGCAGTACTTC